A selection of T cell receptor beta chains follows, all from one sample in a study of PD-L1 blockade in urothelial cancer. Here immunoSEQ multiplex PCR was the method, and the copy in TCRdb shows in-frame clones only, minus some. The sample lists about 45,000 clones; approximately 90% were seen once. Sequences were derived from PBMCs, sampled around atezolizumab (anti-PD-L1) treatment. These receptors were collected from a donor aged 40 or older with urothelial cancer. Each CDR3 is given with its conserved first and last residue. A D gene is named only where the DNA matches it firmly. A clone size is listed for some rows: how often the clone was seen (once, few, many), or a class if it is expanded.

J: TRBJ2-7
length: 15
D: -
size: -
V: TRBV29-1
CDR3: CSVEKADRSSYEQYF
DNA: TGCAGCGTTGAAAAGGCCGACAGGTCTTCCTACGAGCAGTACTTC

J: TRBJ2-2
length: 16
D: TRBD2
size: -
V: TRBV30
CDR3: CAWSGGGGRGTGELFF
DNA: TGTGCCTGGAGCGGAGGGGGCGGGAGGGGGACCGGGGAGCTGTTTTTT

J: TRBJ2-1
length: 15
D: -
size: -
V: TRBV7-6
CDR3: CASSLDSGPYNEQFF
DNA: TGTGCCAGCAGCTTAGATTCAGGGCCGTACAATGAGCAGTTCTTC

J: TRBJ1-2
length: 13
D: TRBD1
size: once
V: TRBV27
CDR3: CASSLGTGGGYTF
DNA: TGTGCCAGCAGTTTAGGGACAGGGGGAGGCTACACCTTC

J: TRBJ2-1
length: 16
D: -
size: once
V: TRBV27
CDR3: CASSFVGGNRGDEQFF
DNA: TGTGCCAGCAGTTTTGTCGGCGGGAACCGAGGAGATGAGCAGTTCTTC

J: TRBJ2-5
length: 16
D: TRBD2
size: -
V: TRBV29-1
CDR3: CSVEAGTSGRAGTQYF
DNA: TGCAGCGTTGAAGCTGGGACTAGCGGGAGGGCGGGGACCCAGTACTTC

J: TRBJ2-3
length: 16
D: TRBD2
size: -
V: TRBV11-1
CDR3: CASSLGLAGSTDTQYF
DNA: TGTGCCAGCAGCTTAGGACTAGCGGGAAGCACAGATACGCAGTATTTT

J: TRBJ1-1
length: 12
D: TRBD1
size: -
V: TRBV2
CDR3: CASSESGDRSFF
DNA: TGTGCCAGCAGTGAATCGGGGGACAGGTCTTTCTTT

J: TRBJ1-2
length: 14
D: -
size: -
V: TRBV7-3
CDR3: CASSLQRGYYGYTF
DNA: TGTGCCAGCAGCCTCCAAAGGGGCTACTATGGCTACACCTTC

J: TRBJ1-1
length: 15
D: TRBD1
size: -
V: TRBV7-3
CDR3: CASSPQGKLDTEAFF
DNA: TGTGCCAGCAGCCCACAGGGGAAGTTGGACACTGAAGCTTTCTTT

J: TRBJ2-2
length: 15
D: -
size: -
V: TRBV9
CDR3: CASSARVPSTGELFF
DNA: TGTGCCAGCAGCGCCCGAGTCCCTTCCACCGGGGAGCTGTTTTTT

J: TRBJ1-1
length: 18
D: TRBD1
size: -
V: TRBV4-1
CDR3: CASSQEAFSDRMNTEAFF
DNA: TGCGCCAGCAGCCAAGAGGCCTTCTCGGACAGGATGAACACTGAAGCTTTCTTT

J: TRBJ2-1
length: 18
D: -
size: -
V: TRBV21-1
CDR3: CASDGGPSGEVCINEQFF
DNA: TGTGCCAGCGATGGGGGACCTAGCGGGGAGGTTTGTATTAATGAGCAGTTCTTC

J: TRBJ1-1
length: 18
D: TRBD1
size: -
V: TRBV10-3
CDR3: CAISLRGQGLQSASEAFF
DNA: TGTGCCATCAGCCTCCGGGGACAGGGTCTTCAGTCGGCATCTGAAGCTTTCTTT

J: TRBJ2-1
length: 15
D: TRBD2
size: -
V: TRBV6-5
CDR3: CASSPGTSGRREQFF
DNA: TGTGCCAGCAGCCCCGGGACTAGCGGGAGGCGGGAGCAGTTCTTC

J: TRBJ2-1
length: 14
D: -
size: -
V: TRBV30
CDR3: CAGTSGTGYNEQFF
DNA: TGTGCCGGGACCTCCGGGACTGGCTACAATGAGCAGTTCTTC